This T cell receptor (beta chain) derives from a study of beta chain bispecific antibodies for T cell cancers (dated by TCRdb to the early 2020s). Study-wide context: Healthy donor T cells were cocultured with T cell leukemia lines and bispecific antibodies, then TRBV sequencing of surviving cells measured the depletion of each TRBV family. On the cell surface, TRBV12 (TRBV12-3) was expressed by Jurkat cells, whereas TRBV5-5 was expressed by HPB-ALL cells.

Study-wide findings and limitations: Leukemia cell line cells were mixed with normal T cells in each sequenced sample, and most of the targeted TRBV signal was derived from the leukemia cells rather than from the normal T cells. The TRBV-directed bispecific antibodies appeared to leave every TRBV family member untouched except the targeted genes and the closely related ones. Compared with anti-CD19, anti-TRBV12 exposure reduced the TRBV12-3 share of total TRBV signal by 98.9%; TRBV12-4 fell over 30%, not significantly. Cross-reactivity of the anti-TRBV5-5 antibody with TRBV5-6 was attributed to high sequence similarity between the two genes.

Unique molecular identifier barcodes were built into the libraries and used for clonotype quantification. Qiagen AllPrep DNA/RNA Micro kits were used to isolate total RNA, and an Agilent TapeStation was used to check RNA quality. TCR beta libraries were built by 5' RACE: cDNA synthesis followed by two PCR steps using TCR beta constant-region gene-specific primers. TCR beta libraries were sequenced on an Illumina MiSeq platform. As for the authors' bioinformatics: MIGEC, MiXCR and VDJtools were used to process the reads. Clonotype frequency was computed as the clonotype's share of unique molecular identifiers among all unique molecular identifiers in the sample. Nonfunctional TRBV genes listed as pseudogenes or open reading frames in IMGT, such as TRBV1, TRBV12-1 and TRBV21, were excluded. TCRdb ran its own pipeline on the public reads, namely fastp trimming at Q25 and MiXCR clone calling, and kept in-frame beta chains. Each entry merges the rows of one CDR3 protein and shows their most common DNA and genes. The authors' filters were not applied to this entry. Recorded for this sample are around 19,000 distinct CDR3 sequences; just over 2% of them occurred a single time. About 5.5% of the sample lies in the top ten.

Its CDR3 holds 13 amino acids, cysteine through phenylalanine. Only the CDR3 portion is preserved as DNA: 39 bases, with reading frame beginning at the first base. Based on the germline V gene (reference sequence), the CDR1 and CDR2 sequences are DFQATT and SNEGSKA. As regards this clonotype: Its antigen remains undetermined. At one of its ends the junction is not consistent with the germline gene, which may arise from a read error.

Sample treatment or condition, as interpreted from the label and publication: alpha-V12: anti-TRBV12 scFv linked to anti-CD3 scFv. T cells were expanded from blood mononuclear cells for roughly 3 days using either anti-CD3 antibody OKT3 or CD3/CD28 Dynabeads. For the anti-TRBV12 bispecific sample, Jurkat leukemia cells were cocultured with normal T cells, and the comparison was a control coculture using an anti-CD19 bispecific. The culture conditions for expanded T cells were RPMI 1640 plus 10% fetal bovine serum, recombinant human IL-2 (approximately 100 IU/ml) and IL-7 (about 5.5 ng/ml). For cocultures, approximately 5 x 10^4 normal T cells were combined with approximately 5 x 10^4 target cells and bispecific antibody in approximately 110 ul and incubated for approximately 16 hours at 37 degrees C. Every bispecific antibody was made of two single-chain variable fragments expressed in a single-chain diabody format with a His tag. The effector T cells were obtained from healthy human donors, with peripheral blood mononuclear cells isolated from leukapheresis samples by Ficoll density gradient centrifugation.

The sequence was obtained from a human donor in good health. Some clones in this sample may be carry-over from other donors' samples. The chain was built from TRBV20-1 and TRBJ2-7; the D gene is possibly TRBD1, with 7 bases matching. Sequencing used healthy donor T cells cultured with leukemia cells, obtained from a culture containing a bispecific antibody targeting TCR Vbeta12. The nucleotides are TGCAGTGCTCCCAGCAGGGGGGAATACGAGCAGAACTTC. Its protein reads: CSAPSRGEYEQNF.